The 16 T cell receptor beta chains reported below all come from one sample, sequenced in a study of T cell changes during pregnancy in multiple sclerosis. Profiled with immunoSEQ multiplex PCR; TCRdb holds only in-frame clones, not every one. The sample lists some 80,000 clones; 80% to 95% were seen once. Specimen: peripheral blood, collected in the first trimester of pregnancy. All receptors come from a female donor with multiple sclerosis, enrolled in a pregnancy study.

The chain uses TRBV30 and TRBJ2-3; 8 bases are a match to TRBD1. There are 15 residues in the CDR3. Per germline, CDR1 GTSNPN and CDR2 SVGIG (reference sequence). Trimming took 0 bases from V and 0 from J; bases not matched to a gene: 2. CDR3 nucleotides: TGTGCCTGGAGTGTCAGGGGGCCTAGCACAGATACGCAGTATTTT. As protein: CAWSVRGPSTDTQYF.

This clone has a single count. CDR3 nucleotide sequence: TGTGCCAGCAGTTTATCGGGACTAGATGGGTTGTACATTCAGTACTTC. Translation gives CASSLSGLDGLYIQYF. The rearrangement uses TRBV27 and TRBJ2-4; 8 nucleotides match TRBD2. With V trimmed by 0 bases and J by 8 bases, 9 bases remained unmatched. This CDR3 region has 16 residues. The germline V gene has CDR1 MNHEY and CDR2 SMNVEV (reference sequence).

The chain joins TRBV5-1 to TRBJ2-5; the match to TRBD2 covers 10 bases. V was clipped by 4 bases and J by 5 bases; unmatched bases: 14. Germline V lookup: CDR1 SGHRS, CDR2 YFSETQ. The CDR3 length is 17 residues. The CDR3 spells CASSIGHQREGRETQYF. CDR3 bases: TGCGCCAGCAGCATTGGGCACCAGCGGGAGGGCCGTGAGACCCAGTACTTC. Filled out from reference TRBV5-1 and TRBJ2-5, the complete variable domain reads KAGVTQTPRYLIKTRGQQVTLSCSPISGHRSVSWYQQTPGQGLQFLFEYFSETQRNKGNFPGRFSGRQFSNSRSEMNVSTLELGDSALYLCASSIGHQREGRETQYFGPGTRLLVL.

J is TRBJ2-1 and V is TRBV5-4, with TRBD1 as a possible D gene (5 bases). Germline CDR1 and CDR2: SGHNT and YYREEE (reference sequence). V lost 5 bases and J lost 8, with 8 bases in between. The CDR3 sequence is 11 residues long. DNA of the CDR3: TGTGCCAGCAGATTGACAGATGAGCAGTTCTTC. It yields the protein CASRLTDEQFF.

This chain joins TRBV23-1 and TRBJ2-7; D not certain. TRBV23-1 is noted as an ORF with a role that remains uncertain. The CDR3 is 17 residues long. Trimming pared 0 bases from V and 4 bases from J, leaving 19 bases between. The DNA for the CDR3 is TGCGCCAGCAGTCAATCGGTTATCCATTCGCCAGTTTACGAGCAGTACTTC. Protein: CASSQSVIHSPVYEQYF.

The rearrangement joins TRBV19 to TRBJ2-1; 11 nucleotides line up with TRBD2. The germline gives CDR1 LNHDA, CDR2 SQIVND (reference sequence). The J segment lost 7 bases and the V segment lost 4 bases, leaving 15 bases of the junction unmatched. The CDR3 loop spans 18 amino acids. The CDR3 region has the DNA TGTGCCAGTAGTACAATAACTAGCGGGGGACCTGGCGGGAATGAGCAGTTCTTC. This encodes CASSTITSGGPGGNEQFF.

V usage is TRBV15 and J usage is TRBJ2-7, with 10 bases identical to TRBD2. This CDR3 is 18 amino acids long. Germline V gene lookup returns CDR1 LNHNV and CDR2 YYDKDF (reference sequence). The junction had 10 bases not matched to a gene; V was cut back by 2 bases and J by 0 bases. In nucleotides, the CDR3 is TGTGCCACCAGCAGACCCGGGATAGCTAGCGGGAGCTCCTACGAGCAGTACTTC. Protein sequence: CATSRPGIASGSSYEQYF.

The chain carries TRBV5-4 and TRBJ1-6; D is undetermined. V dropped 0 bases and J dropped 9 bases, with 16 bases sitting between them. The germline V gene has CDR1 SGHNT and CDR2 YYREEE (reference sequence). This CDR3 contains 16 residues. This chain's CDR3 is CASSLGLSHLVSPLHF. CDR3 in DNA: TGTGCCAGCAGCTTGGGACTCTCCCATTTGGTTTCACCCCTCCACTTT.

V and J are TRBV7-3 and TRBJ2-2; 12 bases agree with TRBD2. CDR1 is SGHTA, CDR2 FQGTGA, per germline. The ends lost 5 bases at V and 7 bases at J; junction bases unmatched: 5. The CDR3 has 15 amino acids. DNA of the CDR3: TGTGCCAGCAGCCTGACTAGCGGGGGAATCGGGGAGCTGTTTTTT. Translated: CASSLTSGGIGELFF.

This clone was picked up one time. This chain links TRBV11-2 with TRBJ2-1; D possibly corresponds to TRBD2 (6 bases). Germline values: CDR1 SGHAT, CDR2 FQNNGV. The CDR3 extends over 14 amino acids. V was pared by 1 base and J by 6 bases, with 10 bases between. The CDR3 protein is CASSLAGVRNEQFF. Written as DNA, the CDR3 is TGTGCCAGCAGCTTAGCGGGGGTCCGCAATGAGCAGTTCTTC. The full variable domain, completed using reference TRBV11-2 and TRBJ2-1, is EAGVAQSPRYKIIEKRQSVAFWCNPISGHATLYWYQQILGQGPKLLIQFQNNGVVDDSQLPKDRFSAERLKGVDSTLKIQPAKLEDSAVYLCASSLAGVRNEQFFGPGTRLTVL.

The chain links TRBV2 to TRBJ1-4; D gene unclear. Germline lookup yields CDR1 SNHLY and CDR2 FYNNEI. The CDR3 sequence is 13 residues long. V was trimmed by 7 bases and J by 8 bases, leaving 14 bases between them. As DNA, the CDR3 is TGTGCCAGCAATTCCCCCTACCCGGAAAAACTGTTTTTT. Translation gives CASNSPYPEKLFF.

The rearrangement uses TRBV11-2 and TRBJ2-7; tentative D call: TRBD2 (6 bases). V gave up 8 bases and J gave up 2 bases, with 10 bases separating them. The CDR3 runs 12 residues. CDR1 and CDR2 (germline): SGHAT, FQNNGV. CDR3 protein: CASGRTTYEQYF. The CDR3 DNA reads as TGTGCCAGCGGGAGGACAACCTACGAGCAGTACTTC.

As DNA, the CDR3 is TGTGCCAGCAGCGTTTTGGGGACTAGCGGGAGTAAGATAGCCGAGCAGTACTTC. Translating gives CASSVLGTSGSKIAEQYF. The chain employs TRBV9 and TRBJ2-7; 14 nucleotides align to TRBD2. V trimming: 2 bases; J trimming: 6 bases; junction bases outside the gene matches: 13. The germline CDR1 and CDR2 sequences are SGDLS and YYNGEE. The CDR3 loop spans 18 amino acids.

The rearrangement uses TRBV6-5 and TRBJ1-1, with D hard to call. The germline V gene encodes CDR1 MNHEY and CDR2 SVGAGI. The CDR3 is 13 residues long. Trimming pared 4 bases from V and 2 bases from J, leaving 8 bases between. The CDR3 DNA sequence: TGTGCCAGCAGTTTATACAGAAACACTGAAGCTTTCTTT. Translation: CASSLYRNTEAFF.

The chain recombines TRBV6-1 with TRBJ2-1; 8 bases map to TRBD2. Germline V gene lookup returns CDR1 MNHNS and CDR2 SASEGT. Trimming cost V 6 bases and J 9 bases; bases outside gene matches: 10. The CDR3 length is 14 residues. The CDR3 is CASRPPGLGGEQFF. The CDR3 DNA sequence: TGTGCCAGCAGGCCCCCGGGACTAGGGGGTGAGCAGTTCTTC.

This chain joins TRBV29-1 and TRBJ2-1, with no clear D. Germline V gives CDR1 SQVTM, CDR2 ANQGSEA. This CDR3 comprises 15 residues. Trimming stripped 4 bases from V and 0 bases from J, with 13 bases between. The CDR3 bases are TGCAGCGTTGGTGTGATAAGGAGCTCCTACAATGAGCAGTTCTTC. Encoded protein: CSVGVIRSSYNEQFF.